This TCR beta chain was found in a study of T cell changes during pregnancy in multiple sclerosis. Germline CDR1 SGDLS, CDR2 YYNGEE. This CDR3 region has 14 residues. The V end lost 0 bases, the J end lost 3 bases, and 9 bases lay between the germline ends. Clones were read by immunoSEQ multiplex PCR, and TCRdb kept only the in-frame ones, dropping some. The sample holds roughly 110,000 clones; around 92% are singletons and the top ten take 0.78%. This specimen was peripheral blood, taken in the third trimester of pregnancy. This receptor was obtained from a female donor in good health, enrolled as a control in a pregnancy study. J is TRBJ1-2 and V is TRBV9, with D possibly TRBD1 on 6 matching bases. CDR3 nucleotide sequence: TGTGCCAGCAGCGTAGAACAGGGCCACTATGGCTACACCTTC. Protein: CASSVEQGHYGYTF.